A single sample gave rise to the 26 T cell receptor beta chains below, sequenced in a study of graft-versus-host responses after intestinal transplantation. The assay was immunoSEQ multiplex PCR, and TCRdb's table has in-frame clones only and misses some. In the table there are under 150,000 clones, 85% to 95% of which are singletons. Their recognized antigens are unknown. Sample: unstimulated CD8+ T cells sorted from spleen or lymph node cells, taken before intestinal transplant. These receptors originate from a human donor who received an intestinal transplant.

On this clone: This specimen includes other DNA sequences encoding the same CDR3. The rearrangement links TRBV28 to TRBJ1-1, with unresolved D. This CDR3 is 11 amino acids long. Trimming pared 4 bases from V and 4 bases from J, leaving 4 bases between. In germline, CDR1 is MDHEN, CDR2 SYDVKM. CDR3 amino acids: CASSSSTEAFF. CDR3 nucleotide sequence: TGTGCCAGCAGTTCGTCCACTGAAGCTTTCTTT. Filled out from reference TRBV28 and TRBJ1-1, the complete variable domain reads DVKVTQSSRYLVKRTGEKVFLECVQDMDHENMFWYRQDPGLGLRLIYFSYDVKMKEKGDIPEGYSVSREKKERFSLILESASTNQTSMYLCASSSSTEAFFGQGTRLTVV.

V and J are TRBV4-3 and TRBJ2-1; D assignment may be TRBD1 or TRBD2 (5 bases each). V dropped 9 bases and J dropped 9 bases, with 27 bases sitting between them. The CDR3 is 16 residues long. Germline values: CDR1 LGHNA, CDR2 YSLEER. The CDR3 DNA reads TGCGCCAGTAGGATAACTTGGGGGTCCCCAAGTATTGAGCAGTTCTTC. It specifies CASRITWGSPSIEQFF.

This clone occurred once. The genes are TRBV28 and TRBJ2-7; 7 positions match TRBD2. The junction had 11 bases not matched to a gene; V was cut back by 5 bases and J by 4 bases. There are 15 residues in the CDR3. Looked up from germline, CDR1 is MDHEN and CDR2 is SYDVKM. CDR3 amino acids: CASSPYDGGGYEQYF. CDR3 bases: TGTGCCAGCAGTCCCTATGATGGGGGGGGTTACGAGCAGTACTTC.

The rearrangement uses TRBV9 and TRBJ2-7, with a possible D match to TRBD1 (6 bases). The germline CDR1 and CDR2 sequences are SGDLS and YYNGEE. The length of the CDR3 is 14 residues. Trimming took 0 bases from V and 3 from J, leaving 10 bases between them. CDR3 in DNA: TGTGCCAGCAGCGTAGAGGGGGTAGACTACGAGCAGTACTTC. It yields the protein CASSVEGVDYEQYF.

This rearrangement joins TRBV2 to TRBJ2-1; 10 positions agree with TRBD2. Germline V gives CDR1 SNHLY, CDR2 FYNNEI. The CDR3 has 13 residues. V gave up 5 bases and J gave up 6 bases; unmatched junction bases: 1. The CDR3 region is CASSRLAGNEQFF. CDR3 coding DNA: TGTGCCAGCAGTCGACTAGCGGGCAATGAGCAGTTCTTC.

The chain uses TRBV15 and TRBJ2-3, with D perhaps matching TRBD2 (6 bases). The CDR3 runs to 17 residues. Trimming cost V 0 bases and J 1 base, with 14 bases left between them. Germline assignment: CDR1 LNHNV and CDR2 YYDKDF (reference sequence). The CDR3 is CATSREPGEEGTDTQYF. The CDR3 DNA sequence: TGTGCCACCAGCAGAGAACCCGGGGAGGAGGGCACAGATACGCAGTATTTT.

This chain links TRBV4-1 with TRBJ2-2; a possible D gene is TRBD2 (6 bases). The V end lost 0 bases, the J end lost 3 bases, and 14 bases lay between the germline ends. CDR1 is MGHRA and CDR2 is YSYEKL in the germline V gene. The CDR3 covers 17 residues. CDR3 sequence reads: CASSQDFGGIYTGELFF. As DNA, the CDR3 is TGCGCCAGCAGCCAAGATTTTGGCGGGATCTACACCGGGGAGCTGTTTTTT.

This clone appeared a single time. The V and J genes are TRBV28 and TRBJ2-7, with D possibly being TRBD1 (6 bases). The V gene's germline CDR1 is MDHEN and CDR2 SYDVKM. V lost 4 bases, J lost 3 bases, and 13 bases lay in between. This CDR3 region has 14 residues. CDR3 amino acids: CASSSRDTHYEQYF. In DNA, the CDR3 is TGTGCCAGCAGTTCCCGGGACACACACTACGAGCAGTACTTC. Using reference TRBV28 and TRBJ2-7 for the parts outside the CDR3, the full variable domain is DVKVTQSSRYLVKRTGEKVFLECVQDMDHENMFWYRQDPGLGLRLIYFSYDVKMKEKGDIPEGYSVSREKKERFSLILESASTNQTSMYLCASSSRDTHYEQYFGPGTRLTVT.

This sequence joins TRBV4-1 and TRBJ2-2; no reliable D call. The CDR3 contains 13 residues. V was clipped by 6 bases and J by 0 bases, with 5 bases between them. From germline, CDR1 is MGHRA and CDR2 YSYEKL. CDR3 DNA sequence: TGCGCCAGCAGGCTAGCGAACACCGGGGAGCTGTTTTTT. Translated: CASRLANTGELFF.

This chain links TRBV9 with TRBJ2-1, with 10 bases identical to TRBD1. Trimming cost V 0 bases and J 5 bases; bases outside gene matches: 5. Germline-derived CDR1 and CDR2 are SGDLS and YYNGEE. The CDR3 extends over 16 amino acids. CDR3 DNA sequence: TGTGCCAGCAGCGTAGTTGACAGGGGGCTCGACAATGAGCAGTTCTTC. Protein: CASSVVDRGLDNEQFF.

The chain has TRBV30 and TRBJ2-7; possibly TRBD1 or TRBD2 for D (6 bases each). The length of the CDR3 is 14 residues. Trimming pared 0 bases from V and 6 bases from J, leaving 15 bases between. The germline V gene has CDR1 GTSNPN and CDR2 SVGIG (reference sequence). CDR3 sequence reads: CAWSVGRGDGEQYF. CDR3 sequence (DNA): TGTGCCTGGAGTGTCGGTAGGGGGGACGGCGAGCAGTACTTC.

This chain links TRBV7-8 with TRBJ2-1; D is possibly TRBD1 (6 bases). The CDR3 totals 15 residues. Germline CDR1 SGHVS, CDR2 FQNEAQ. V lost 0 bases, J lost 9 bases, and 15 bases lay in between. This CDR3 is CASSLALAGDTEQFF. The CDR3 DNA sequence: TGTGCCAGCAGCTTAGCGTTGGCAGGGGATACTGAGCAGTTCTTC.

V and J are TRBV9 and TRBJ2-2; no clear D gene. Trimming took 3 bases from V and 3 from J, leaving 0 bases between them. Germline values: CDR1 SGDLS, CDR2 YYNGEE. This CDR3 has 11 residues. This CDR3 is CASSDTGELFF. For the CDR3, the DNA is TGTGCCAGCAGCGACACCGGGGAGCTGTTTTTT.

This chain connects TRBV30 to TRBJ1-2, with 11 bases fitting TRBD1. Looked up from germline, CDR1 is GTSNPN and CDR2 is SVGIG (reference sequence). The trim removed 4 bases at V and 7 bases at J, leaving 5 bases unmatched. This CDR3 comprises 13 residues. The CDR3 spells CAWTGTGGGGYTF. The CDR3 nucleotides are TGTGCCTGGACCGGGACAGGGGGGGGTGGCTACACCTTC.

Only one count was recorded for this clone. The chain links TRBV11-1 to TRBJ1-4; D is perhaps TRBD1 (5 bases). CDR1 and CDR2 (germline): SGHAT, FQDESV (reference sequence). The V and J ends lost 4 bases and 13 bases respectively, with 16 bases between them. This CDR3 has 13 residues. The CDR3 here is CASSSTVSKGLFF. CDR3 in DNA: TGTGCCAGCAGCTCGACAGTTTCTAAGGGACTGTTTTTT. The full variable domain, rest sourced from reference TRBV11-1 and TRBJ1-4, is EAEVAQSPRYKITEKSQAVAFWCDPISGHATLYWYRQILGQGPELLVQFQDESVVDDSQLPKDRFSAERLKGVDSTLKIQPAELGDSAMYLCASSSTVSKGLFFGSGTQLSVL.

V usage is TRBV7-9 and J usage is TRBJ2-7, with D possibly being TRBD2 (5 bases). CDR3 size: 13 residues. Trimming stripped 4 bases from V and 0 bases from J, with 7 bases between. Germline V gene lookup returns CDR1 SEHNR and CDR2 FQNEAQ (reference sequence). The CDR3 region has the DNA TGTGCCAGCAGCTCGGGAAGCTCCTACGAGCAGTACTTC. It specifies CASSSGSSYEQYF. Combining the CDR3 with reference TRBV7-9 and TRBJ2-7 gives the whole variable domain DTGVSQNPRHKITKRGQNVTFRCDPISEHNRLYWYRQTLGQGPEFLTYFQNEAQLEKSRLLSDRFSAERPKGSFSTLEIQRTEQGDSAMYLCASSSGSSYEQYFGPGTRLTVT.

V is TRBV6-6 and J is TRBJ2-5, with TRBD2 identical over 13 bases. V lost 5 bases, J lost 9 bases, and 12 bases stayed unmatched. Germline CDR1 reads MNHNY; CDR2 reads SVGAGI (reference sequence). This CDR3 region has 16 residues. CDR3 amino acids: CASSLSGLAGPGAQYF. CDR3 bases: TGTGCCAGCAGTCTTTCGGGACTAGCGGGGCCCGGGGCCCAGTACTTC.

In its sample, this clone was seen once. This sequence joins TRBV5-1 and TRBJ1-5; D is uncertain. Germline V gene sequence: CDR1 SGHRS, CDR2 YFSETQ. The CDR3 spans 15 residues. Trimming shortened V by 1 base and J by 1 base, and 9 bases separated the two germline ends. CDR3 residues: CASSLNPGSNQPQHF. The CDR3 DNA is TGCGCCAGCAGCTTGAATCCGGGCAGCAATCAGCCCCAGCATTTT.

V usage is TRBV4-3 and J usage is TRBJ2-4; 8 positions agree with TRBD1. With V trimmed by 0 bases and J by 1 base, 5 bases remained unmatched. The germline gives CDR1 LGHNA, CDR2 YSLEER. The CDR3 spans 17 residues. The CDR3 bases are TGCGCCAGCAGCCAAGATCTGCAGGGGGCGGCCAAAAACATTCAGTACTTC. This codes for CASSQDLQGAAKNIQYF.

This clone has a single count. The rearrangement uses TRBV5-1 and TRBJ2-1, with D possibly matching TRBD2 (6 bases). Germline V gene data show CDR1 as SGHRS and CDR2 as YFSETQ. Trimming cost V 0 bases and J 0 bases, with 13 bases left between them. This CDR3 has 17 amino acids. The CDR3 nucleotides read TGCGCCAGCAGCTTGGCGGGGACTCCGCACTCCTACAATGAGCAGTTCTTC. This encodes CASSLAGTPHSYNEQFF.

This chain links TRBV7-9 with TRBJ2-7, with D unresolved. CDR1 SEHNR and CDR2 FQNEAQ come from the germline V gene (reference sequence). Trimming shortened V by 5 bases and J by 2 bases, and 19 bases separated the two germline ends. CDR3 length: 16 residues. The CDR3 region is CASSLPRTHGTYEQYF. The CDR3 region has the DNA TGTGCCAGCAGCCTACCGAGGACCCATGGCACCTACGAGCAGTACTTC.

CDR3: CASSPATQLGGRGLSVEQFF. In DNA form, the CDR3 reads TGCGCCAGCAGCCCCGCGACACAGTTAGGGGGACGAGGTCTCTCGGTTGAGCAGTTCTTC. The gene calls are TRBV4-3 and TRBJ2-1; possible D gene TRBD1, 6 bases. Germline CDR1 reads LGHNA; CDR2 reads YSLEER. Trimming cost V 4 bases and J 9 bases, with 34 bases left between them. The CDR3 has 20 residues.

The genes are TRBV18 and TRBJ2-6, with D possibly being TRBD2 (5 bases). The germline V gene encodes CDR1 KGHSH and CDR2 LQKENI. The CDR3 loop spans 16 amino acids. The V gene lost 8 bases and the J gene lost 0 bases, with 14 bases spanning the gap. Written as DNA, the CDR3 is TGTGCCAGCCCGGACGGACTGAGCTCTGGGGCCAACGTCCTGACTTTC. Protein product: CASPDGLSSGANVLTF.

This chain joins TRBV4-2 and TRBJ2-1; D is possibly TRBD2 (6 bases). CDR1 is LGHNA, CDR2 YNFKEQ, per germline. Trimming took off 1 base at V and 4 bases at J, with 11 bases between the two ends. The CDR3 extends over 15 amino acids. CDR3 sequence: CASSQGLALYNEQFF. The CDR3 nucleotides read TGTGCCAGCAGCCAAGGGCTAGCGCTATACAATGAGCAGTTCTTC.

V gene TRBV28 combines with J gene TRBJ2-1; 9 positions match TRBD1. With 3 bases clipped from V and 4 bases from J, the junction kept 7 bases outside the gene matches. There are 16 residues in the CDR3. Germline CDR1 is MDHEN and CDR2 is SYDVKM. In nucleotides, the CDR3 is TGTGCCAGCAGTTTTCGAGACAGGGGGAATTACAATGAGCAGTTCTTC. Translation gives CASSFRDRGNYNEQFF.

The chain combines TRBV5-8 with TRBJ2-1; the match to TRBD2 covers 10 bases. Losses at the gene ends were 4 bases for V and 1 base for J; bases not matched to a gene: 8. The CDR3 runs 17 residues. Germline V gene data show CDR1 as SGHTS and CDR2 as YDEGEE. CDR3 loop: CASSPGASGSSYNEQFF. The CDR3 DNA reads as TGTGCCAGCAGCCCAGGAGCTAGCGGGAGTTCCTACAATGAGCAGTTCTTC.